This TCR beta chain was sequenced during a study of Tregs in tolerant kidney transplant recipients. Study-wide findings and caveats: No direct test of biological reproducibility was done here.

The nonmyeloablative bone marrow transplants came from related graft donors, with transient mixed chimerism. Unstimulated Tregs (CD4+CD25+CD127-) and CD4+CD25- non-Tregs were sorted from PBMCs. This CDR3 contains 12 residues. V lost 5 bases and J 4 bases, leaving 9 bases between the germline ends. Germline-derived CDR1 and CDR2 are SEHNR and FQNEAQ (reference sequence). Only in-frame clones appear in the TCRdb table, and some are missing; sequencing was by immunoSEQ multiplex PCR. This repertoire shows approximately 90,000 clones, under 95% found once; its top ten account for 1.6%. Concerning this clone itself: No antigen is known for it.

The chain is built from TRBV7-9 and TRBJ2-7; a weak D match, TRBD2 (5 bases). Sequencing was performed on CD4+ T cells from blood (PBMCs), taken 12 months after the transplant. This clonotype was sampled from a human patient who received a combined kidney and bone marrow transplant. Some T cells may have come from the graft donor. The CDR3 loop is CASSPTGYEQYF. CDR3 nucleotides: TGTGCCAGCAGCCCTACGGGGTACGAGCAGTACTTC.